This entry lists 32 T cell receptor beta chains sequenced from one sample in a study of PD-1 blockade in classical Hodgkin lymphoma. Each patient relapsed following autologous stem cell transplantation, and prior brentuximab vedotin exposure differed. The assay was immunoSEQ multiplex PCR, and TCRdb's table has in-frame clones only and misses some. This sample has tens of thousands of clones, with roughly 78% found just once. The material was peripheral blood mononuclear cells (PBMCs), obtained before the second cycle of nivolumab. The receptors were sampled from a human donor with classical Hodgkin lymphoma.

The rearrangement links TRBV28 to TRBJ1-2; weak D call: TRBD1 (5 bases). V dropped 5 bases and J dropped 5 bases, with 24 bases sitting between them. This CDR3 region has 17 residues. Germline-derived CDR1 and CDR2 are MDHEN and SYDVKM. CDR3 loop: CASSPFQGLTSVYGYTF. DNA of the CDR3: TGTGCCAGCAGTCCCTTTCAGGGATTGACGTCTGTTTATGGCTACACCTTC.

This sequence joins TRBV19 and TRBJ1-4; a possible D gene is TRBD1 (5 bases). V lost 7 bases and J 6 bases, leaving 18 bases between the germline ends. The CDR3 runs to 15 residues. Germline loops: CDR1 LNHDA, CDR2 SQIVND (reference sequence). The chain's CDR3 is CASKRAGDGDEKLFF. The CDR3 DNA reads TGTGCCAGTAAACGGGCCGGGGACGGGGATGAAAAACTGTTTTTT. The whole variable domain, filled in from reference TRBV19 and TRBJ1-4, reads DGGITQSPKYLFRKEGQNVTLSCEQNLNHDAMYWYRQDPGQGLRLIYYSQIVNDFQKGDIAEGYSVSREKKESFPLTVTSAQKNPTAFYLCASKRAGDGDEKLFFGSGTQLSVL.

The rearrangement joins TRBV2 to TRBJ1-2; possibly TRBD1 for D (6 bases). Germline lookup yields CDR1 SNHLY and CDR2 FYNNEI. This CDR3 comprises 18 residues. Trimming pared 5 bases from V and 7 bases from J, leaving 29 bases between. The DNA for the CDR3 is TGTGCCAGCAGTCTAAGAGGGGGTGGACCAGCTATTTCGGCTGGCTACACCTTC. Its protein is CASSLRGGGPAISAGYTF.

This clone is medium-sized within its sample. Different DNA sequences within this sample yield the same CDR3. The gene calls are TRBV4-3 and TRBJ2-1; D not resolved. CDR1 LGHNA and CDR2 YSLEER come from the germline V gene. This CDR3 spans 15 amino acids. Trimming removed 1 base at V and 1 base at J, with 8 bases between. CDR3 bases: TGCGCCAGCAGCCAAGTTTACGGATCCTACAATGAGCAGTTCTTC. This translates into CASSQVYGSYNEQFF.

The chain joins TRBV18 to TRBJ1-2; TRBD1 is a possible D gene (6 bases). The germline V and J ends were trimmed by 3 bases and 5 bases, with 7 bases remaining between them. Germline-derived CDR1 and CDR2 are KGHSH and LQKENI. This CDR3 contains 12 residues. CDR3 DNA: TGTGCCAGCTCACCCGGACAGTATGGCTACACCTTC. This gives the protein CASSPGQYGYTF. The full variable domain, its missing parts supplied by reference TRBV18 and TRBJ1-2, is NAGVMQNPRHLVRRRGQEARLRCSPMKGHSHVYWYRQLPEEGLKFMVYLQKENIIDESGMPKERFSAEFPKEGPSILRIQQVVRGDSAAYFCASSPGQYGYTFGSGTRLTVV.

CDR3 DNA sequence: TGTGCCAGCAGCCCAAGGGGGGACAGGGCCGACGAGCAGTACTTC. Translated: CASSPRGDRADEQYF. The V and J genes are TRBV11-3 and TRBJ2-7; 9 nucleotides align to TRBD1. CDR3 size: 15 residues. Trimming removed 5 bases from V and 5 bases from J; junction bases left unmatched: 10. CDR1 and CDR2 from the germline V gene are SGHNT and YENEEA.

This clone is judged medium-sized. The chain recombines TRBV7-8 with TRBJ1-5; 12 nucleotides line up with TRBD1. This CDR3 has 15 amino acids. The germline V gene encodes CDR1 SGHVS and CDR2 FQNEAQ. V trimming: 3 bases; J trimming: 3 bases; junction bases outside the gene matches: 0. CDR3 amino acids: CASSLGQGANQPQHF. Here the CDR3 DNA reads TGTGCCAGCAGCTTGGGACAGGGGGCCAATCAGCCCCAGCATTTT.

This clone has only one observation. In DNA, the CDR3 is TGTGCCAGCAGCTTGCGACCTTCGAAGGGCTATGGCTACACCTTC. This encodes CASSLRPSKGYGYTF. The V and J genes are TRBV5-6 and TRBJ1-2, with D uncertain. The V end was cut by 1 base, the J end by 4 bases, with 14 bases between. Germline V gene sequence: CDR1 SGHDT, CDR2 YYEEEE. The CDR3 consists of 15 residues.

V gene TRBV5-6 combines with J gene TRBJ1-4, with a tentative D call TRBD1 (5 bases). The CDR3 sequence is 14 residues long. V was trimmed by 0 bases and J by 4 bases, leaving 7 bases between them. In germline, CDR1 is SGHDT, CDR2 YYEEEE. The CDR3 nucleotides read TGTGCCAGCAGCTTGGGACAGCTTAATGAAAAACTGTTTTTT. Protein product: CASSLGQLNEKLFF.

The chain is built from TRBV7-6 and TRBJ2-1; 14 bases map to TRBD2. This CDR3 spans 16 amino acids. CDR1 and CDR2 (germline): SGHVS, FNYEAQ. Trimming at V came to 5 bases and at J to 10 bases, leaving 10 bases not matched to a gene. Here the CDR3 DNA reads TGTGCCAGCAGCCCACGGACTAGCGGGGGGTCGAGCGAGCAGTTCTTC. It codes for CASSPRTSGGSSEQFF.

This chain links TRBV19 with TRBJ2-3; D is perhaps TRBD1 or TRBD2 (6 bases each). V dropped 5 bases and J dropped 6 bases, with 9 bases sitting between them. Germline V gives CDR1 LNHDA, CDR2 SQIVND (reference sequence). This CDR3 has 12 amino acids. The CDR3 nucleotides are TGTGCCAGTAGTGGAGGGGGGGATACGCAGTATTTT. The encoded protein is CASSGGGDTQYF.

CDR3 in DNA: TGTGCCACCCGCCCGGGGAAGAACACTGAAGCTTTCTTT. It translates to CATRPGKNTEAFF. V gene TRBV19 combines with J gene TRBJ1-1; no reliable D call. V was clipped by 10 bases and J by 1 base, with 13 bases between them. CDR3 length equals 13 residues. Germline loops: CDR1 LNHDA, CDR2 SQIVND (reference sequence).

V and J are TRBV7-2 and TRBJ2-3; 8 nucleotides agree with TRBD2. Germline lookup yields CDR1 SGHTA and CDR2 FQGNSA. With 3 bases clipped from V and 9 bases from J, the junction kept 2 bases outside the gene matches. CDR3 length: 12 amino acids. The CDR3 DNA sequence: TGTGCCAGCAGCTTGGGACTAGAGACGCAGTATTTT. Translating gives CASSLGLETQYF.

Points on this clone: One junction end disagrees with the germline gene, perhaps due to a read error. J is TRBJ2-4 and V is TRBV11-2, with 8 positions matching TRBD1. This CDR3 region has 13 residues. In germline, CDR1 is SGHAT, CDR2 FQNNGV. CDR3 DNA: TGTGCCAGCAGCTTAGATCCGGAGACAGGGGCGAACTTC. It yields the protein CASSLDPETGANF.

CDR3 residues: CASTQRTGLNTEAFF. As DNA, the CDR3 is TGTGCCAGCACCCAAAGGACAGGGCTAAACACTGAAGCTTTCTTT. J is TRBJ1-1 and V is TRBV11-2, with 8 bases aligning to TRBD1. After removal of 7 bases from V and 2 bases from J, the junction contained 9 bases not matched to a gene. CDR3 length equals 15 residues. The germline CDR1 and CDR2 sequences are SGHAT and FQNNGV.

The genes are TRBV7-2 and TRBJ1-2; the D gene is possibly TRBD1 (5 bases). Trimming stripped 1 base from V and 7 bases from J, with 7 bases between. Germline CDR1 reads SGHTA; CDR2 reads FQGNSA. The CDR3 sequence is 12 residues long. The CDR3 DNA reads as TGTGCCAGCAGCTTAGTCGGGGCTGGCTACACCTTC. The encoded protein is CASSLVGAGYTF.

With respect to this clone: One end of the junction varies from germline; a read error may be responsible. This rearrangement joins TRBV6-6 to TRBJ2-7; 10 nucleotides match TRBD1. Looked up from germline, CDR1 is MNHNY and CDR2 is SVGAGI (reference sequence). CDR3 size: 12 residues. The CDR3 region is CASSSPGTGVSF. In DNA, the CDR3 is TGTGCCAGCAGTTCCCCCGGGACAGGGGTTTCATTC.

This chain links TRBV7-6 with TRBJ1-2; D is ambiguous. The germline V and J ends were trimmed by 0 bases and 0 bases, with 14 bases remaining between them. The germline CDR1 and CDR2 sequences are SGHVS and FNYEAQ. The CDR3 is made up of 17 amino acids. The CDR3 here is CASSLARGQGANYGYTF. The CDR3 nucleotides are TGTGCCAGCAGCTTAGCGCGAGGCCAAGGAGCTAACTATGGCTACACCTTC.

The J gene is TRBJ1-1, the V gene TRBV2; D remains unclear. V lost 7 bases and J lost 0, with 15 bases in between. The germline V gene encodes CDR1 SNHLY and CDR2 FYNNEI. CDR3 length: 15 amino acids. The CDR3 DNA follows: TGTGCCAGCATTTTTGGGTCTACTTTGAACACTGAAGCTTTCTTT. Protein product: CASIFGSTLNTEAFF.

This rearrangement joins TRBV7-2 to TRBJ2-7; no reliable D call. The V gene lost 3 bases and the J gene lost 0 bases, with 6 bases spanning the gap. The CDR3 spans 13 residues. Germline V lookup: CDR1 SGHTA, CDR2 FQGNSA. The CDR3 DNA reads as TGTGCCAGCAGCTTCGCCGACTCCTACGAGCAGTACTTC. This encodes CASSFADSYEQYF. Complete variable domain (other parts from reference TRBV7-2 and TRBJ2-7): GAGVSQSPSNKVTEKGKDVELRCDPISGHTALYWYRQSLGQGLEFLIYFQGNSAPDKSGLPSDRFSAERTGGSVSTLTIQRTQQEDSAVYLCASSFADSYEQYFGPGTRLTVT.

CDR3 in DNA: TGTGCCAGCCGTGGGACAGATGATCTGGGTCAGCCCCAGCATTTT. Encoded protein: CASRGTDDLGQPQHF. The rearrangement links TRBV27 to TRBJ1-5, with 7 bases fitting TRBD1. This CDR3 is built from 15 residues. The junction had 13 bases not matched to a gene; V was cut back by 8 bases and J by 6 bases. Germline assignment: CDR1 MNHEY and CDR2 SMNVEV (reference sequence).

V is TRBV11-2 and J is TRBJ1-2, with D tentatively TRBD1 (6 bases). This CDR3 comprises 13 residues. Trimming took off 1 base at V and 7 bases at J, with 10 bases between the two ends. From germline, CDR1 is SGHAT and CDR2 FQNNGV. CDR3 DNA: TGTGCCAGCAGCTTAGCCGGGGGCAGTGGCTACACCTTC. Amino acids: CASSLAGGSGYTF.

In its sample, this clone was seen once. The rearrangement links TRBV7-8 to TRBJ1-1; TRBD1 matches 7 bases. V trimming: 5 bases; J trimming: 6 bases; junction bases outside the gene matches: 12. The length of the CDR3 is 15 residues. Germline CDR1 SGHVS, CDR2 FQNEAQ. The CDR3 is CASSATGVSVSEAFF. DNA of the CDR3: TGTGCCAGCAGCGCAACAGGGGTTTCCGTCTCTGAAGCTTTCTTT.

The rearrangement uses TRBV28 and TRBJ1-5; no reliable D call. Germline V CDR1 and CDR2: MDHEN, SYDVKM. CDR3 length equals 12 residues. Trimming took off 2 bases at V and 7 bases at J, with 6 bases between the two ends. The CDR3 region has the DNA TGTGCCAGCAGTTTAGGCGGGCAGCCCCAGCATTTT. As protein: CASSLGGQPQHF.

This clone was found a few times. The V and J genes are TRBV2 and TRBJ1-1; D is unclear. CDR1 SNHLY and CDR2 FYNNEI come from the germline V gene. CDR3 length: 12 residues. The V end was cut by 7 bases, the J end by 5 bases, with 11 bases between. The CDR3 loop reads CASNPRGTEAFF. The CDR3 coding sequence is TGTGCCAGCAATCCCAGAGGGACTGAAGCTTTCTTT.

V gene TRBV7-2 combines with J gene TRBJ2-1; weak D call: TRBD1 (6 bases). Between the trimmed V and J ends, which lost 1 base and 10 bases, there was a span of 11 bases. Germline loops: CDR1 SGHTA, CDR2 FQGNSA. The CDR3 contains 13 residues. CDR3 region: CASSLGGPREQFF. The CDR3 bases are TGTGCCAGCAGCTTAGGGGGGCCGAGGGAGCAGTTCTTC.

The genes are TRBV6-4 and TRBJ1-4; 7 bases are shared with TRBD1. The CDR3 loop spans 14 amino acids. CDR1 is MRHNA, CDR2 SNTAGT, per germline. V gave up 10 bases and J gave up 4 bases; unmatched junction bases: 9. This CDR3 reads CATTYRGRNEKLFF. CDR3 nucleotides: TGTGCCACCACTTACAGGGGTCGTAATGAAAAACTGTTTTTT.

The chain is built from TRBV19 and TRBJ2-6, with D unclear. The CDR3 consists of 15 residues. Germline V lookup: CDR1 LNHDA, CDR2 SQIVND (reference sequence). V was trimmed by 3 bases and J by 4 bases, leaving 10 bases between them. As DNA, the CDR3 is TGTGCCAGTAGTATTTCAGCGTTCGGGGCCAACGTCCTGACTTTC. It yields the protein CASSISAFGANVLTF.

The chain is built from TRBV19 and TRBJ1-4; D is unresolved. Trimming cost V 1 base and J 8 bases, with 17 bases left between them. The CDR3 loop spans 16 amino acids. Germline CDR1 and CDR2: LNHDA and SQIVND (reference sequence). Here the CDR3 DNA reads TGTGCCAGTAGTATAGGGGTCGACCCGGCGGGCGAAAAACTGTTTTTT. Its translation: CASSIGVDPAGEKLFF. Drawing the rest from reference TRBV19 and TRBJ1-4, the complete variable domain is DGGITQSPKYLFRKEGQNVTLSCEQNLNHDAMYWYRQDPGQGLRLIYYSQIVNDFQKGDIAEGYSVSREKKESFPLTVTSAQKNPTAFYLCASSIGVDPAGEKLFFGSGTQLSVL.

V usage is TRBV5-6 and J usage is TRBJ1-1; possibly TRBD1 for D (5 bases). This CDR3 is built from 15 residues. V lost 0 bases and J 2 bases, leaving 11 bases between the germline ends. Germline V lookup: CDR1 SGHDT, CDR2 YYEEEE. CDR3 DNA sequence: TGTGCCAGCAGCTTGGATGTAGGGGCTAACACTGAAGCTTTCTTT. It codes for CASSLDVGANTEAFF.

The chain joins TRBV2 to TRBJ2-5, with 14 bases aligning to TRBD2. Losses at the gene ends were 5 bases for V and 5 bases for J; bases not matched to a gene: 4. Germline V gene sequence: CDR1 SNHLY, CDR2 FYNNEI. This CDR3 contains 15 residues. Here the CDR3 reads CASSRLAGGLETQYF. CDR3 nucleotide sequence: TGTGCCAGCAGTAGACTAGCGGGGGGGCTTGAGACCCAGTACTTC.

V gene TRBV7-9 combines with J gene TRBJ2-1; D ambiguous. V dropped 2 bases and J dropped 6 bases, with 8 bases sitting between them. Germline V gene data show CDR1 as SEHNR and CDR2 as FQNEAQ (reference sequence). This CDR3 spans 13 amino acids. CDR3 residues: CASSLYDGNEQFF. The CDR3 DNA sequence: TGTGCCAGCAGCTTATACGATGGCAATGAGCAGTTCTTC.